This entry lists 2 T cell receptor beta chains sequenced from one sample in a study of blood T cell repertoires in COVID-19. Libraries were prepared by immunoSEQ multiplex PCR; TCRdb keeps only in-frame clonotypes and omits some of them. The data contain some 120,000 clones, approximately 84% of them singletons. The sample taken for sequencing was peripheral blood. These receptors all stem from a woman aged 30 to 39 who had recovered from COVID-19.

The rearrangement links TRBV5-1 to TRBJ2-3; D possibly corresponds to TRBD1 (5 bases). This CDR3 region has 13 residues. CDR1 and CDR2 from the germline V gene are SGHRS and YFSETQ. The V and J ends lost 2 bases and 5 bases respectively, with 9 bases between them. The CDR3 nucleotides read TGCGCCAGCAGCTTCGGTCAGGGAGATACGCAGTATTTT. This gives the protein CASSFGQGDTQYF.

V usage is TRBV14 and J usage is TRBJ1-2; the D is unclear. The CDR3 extends over 12 amino acids. Per the germline V gene, CDR1 is SGHDN and CDR2 is FVKESK. Trimming took 4 bases from V and 7 from J, leaving 10 bases between them. CDR3 in amino acids: CASSLGSAGYTF. The CDR3 coding sequence is TGTGCCAGCAGCCTGGGGAGCGCTGGCTACACCTTC.